The T cell receptor (beta chain) under discussion was sequenced for a study of blood T cells in healthy people across ages. A second PCR, run for roughly 7 to 12 cycles, used a sample-barcoded 5' primer plus a J-beta primer mix. TCRdb called the 5' RACE reads again in MiXCR, with one record for every CDR3 protein. The sample holds around 2 million distinct CDR3 sequences, around 42% seen once. In germline, CDR1 is SEHNR, CDR2 FQNEAQ (reference sequence). The trim removed 4 bases at V and 8 bases at J, leaving 22 bases unmatched. The CDR3 is 18 residues long. The J gene is TRBJ1-2, the V gene TRBV7-9, with 7 bases that match TRBD1. Sequencing input: blood. The source is a human donor in good health. This CDR3 is CASSSSSGQVVVVEGYTF. CDR3 bases: TGTGCCAGCAGCTCTTCCTCAGGACAGGTCGTCGTGGTGGAGGGCTACACCTTC.